This T cell receptor (beta chain) was sequenced in a study of regulatory T cells in long-lasting Graves disease. Study-wide results and caveats: Peripheral blood, not thyroid tissue, was the sole material studied. Repertoires from persistent disease leaned toward TRBV28, TRBJ1-2 and TRBJ2-5.

The V and J ends lost 3 bases and 4 bases, in that order; junction bases with no gene match: 13. The CDR3 covers 16 residues. Germline lookup yields CDR1 SQVTM and CDR2 ANQGSEA. Remarks on this clonotype: As yet, its antigen is unknown.

Time point specified: persistent/refractory GD, antithyroid drugs over 5 years with positive TRAb. RNA extracted from PBMCs served as the sequencing template. As a group, patients came from one endocrinology department in Xi'an, China. A volume of about 9 milliliters of peripheral blood was collected in EDTA tubes. With iRepertoire HTBI primers and Arm-PCR of CDR3 regions, TCR beta libraries were built. TCRdb itself ran the multiplex PCR reads through MiXCR, one entry per CDR3 protein. The sample gives about 470,000 distinct CDR3 sequences, around 20% of which show up once; 6.5% to 8% is in the top ten.

This receptor was taken from a female donor with Graves disease. The starting material was peripheral blood mononuclear cells (PBMCs), obtained when the disease was refractory, from a patient treated with antithyroid drugs. This chain joins TRBV29-1 and TRBJ2-5, with TRBD2 matching 8 bases. CDR3 sequence reads: CSVDGAGVEVGETQYF. DNA for the CDR3: TGCAGCGTTGACGGAGCGGGAGTTGAAGTAGGAGAGACCCAGTACTTC. The full variable domain, in which reference TRBV29-1 and TRBJ2-5 provide the parts outside the CDR3, is SAVISQKPSRDICQRGTSLTIQCQVDSQVTMMFWYRQQPGQSLTLIATANQGSEATYESGFVIDKFPISRPNLTFSTLTVSNMSPEDSSIYLCSVDGAGVEVGETQYFGPGTRLLVL.